One sample yielded the 29 T cell receptor beta chains listed below, sequenced in a study of blood T cell repertoires in COVID-19. Assay: immunoSEQ multiplex PCR; the TCRdb copy retains only in-frame clones and omits some. The table shows about 270,000 clones, with approximately 86% occurring only once. Sequenced material: peripheral blood. These receptors came from a man aged 40-55 years with active or convalescent COVID-19.

The V and J genes are TRBV9 and TRBJ1-1; D remains ambiguous. V was pared by 2 bases and J by 1 base, with 9 bases between. The CDR3 extends over 14 amino acids. Germline values: CDR1 SGDLS, CDR2 YYNGEE. This CDR3 reads CASSVSHANTEAFF. DNA of the CDR3: TGTGCCAGCAGCGTTAGCCACGCGAACACTGAAGCTTTCTTT.

V usage is TRBV6-6 and J usage is TRBJ2-7; no clear D gene. The V gene lost 0 bases and the J gene lost 0 bases, with 3 bases spanning the gap. Germline loops: CDR1 MNHNY, CDR2 SVGAGI (reference sequence). There are 13 residues in the CDR3. The CDR3 bases are TGTGCCAGCAGTTACTCAGCCTCCTACGAGCAGTACTTC. This translates into CASSYSASYEQYF.

This clone was counted only a few times. The chain carries TRBV21-1 and TRBJ2-7; the DNA was not used to check the table's D call, TRBD1. TRBV21-1 is a documented pseudogene. The length of the CDR3 is 15 residues. The CDR3 nucleotides are TGTGCCAGCAGTTGGGACAGGGTGAGCTCCTACGAGCAGTACTTC. Translated: CASSWDRVSSYEQYF.

The V and J genes are TRBV7-9 and TRBJ1-2; D is possibly TRBD1 (6 bases). From germline, CDR1 is SEHNR and CDR2 FQNEAQ (reference sequence). The CDR3 is 17 residues long. V was cut by 5 bases and J by 3 bases, with 22 bases left in between. The CDR3 spells CASSPRGAPGVDYGYTF. CDR3 DNA: TGTGCCAGCAGCCCCCGAGGAGCCCCAGGGGTTGACTATGGCTACACCTTC. Together with reference TRBV7-9 and TRBJ1-2, the CDR3 gives the full variable domain: DTGVSQNPRHKITKRGQNVTFRCDPISEHNRLYWYRQTLGQGPEFLTYFQNEAQLEKSRLLSDRFSAERPKGSFSTLEIQRTEQGDSAMYLCASSPRGAPGVDYGYTFGSGTRLTVV.

In DNA form, the CDR3 reads TGTGCCTGGAGCGAGGGGGGCACAGATACGCAGTATTTT. Encoded protein: CAWSEGGTDTQYF. V usage is TRBV30 and J usage is TRBJ2-3, with TRBD1 as a possible D gene (6 bases). The CDR3 has 13 residues. V was shortened by 3 bases and J by 1 base, with 8 bases between the two germline ends. CDR1 is GTSNPN and CDR2 is SVGIG in the germline V gene (reference sequence).

The chain carries TRBV10-3 and TRBJ2-6; TRBD2 aligns across 7 bases. Trimming at V came to 2 bases and at J to 0 bases, leaving 4 bases not matched to a gene. The CDR3 is made up of 17 amino acids. CDR1 and CDR2 (germline): ENHRY, SYGVKD. The CDR3 sequence is CAISEPSGTSGANVLTF. The CDR3 DNA reads TGTGCCATCAGTGAGCCTAGCGGCACCTCTGGGGCCAACGTCCTGACTTTC.

The chain couples TRBV6-1 to TRBJ2-5; possible D gene TRBD2, 5 bases. Trimming left V 0 bases short and J 3 bases short, with 14 bases between. Germline CDR1 and CDR2: MNHNS and SASEGT. The CDR3 length is 16 residues. This CDR3 reads CASSEAPGWLKETQYF. The CDR3 nucleotides read TGTGCCAGCAGTGAAGCGCCGGGATGGTTGAAAGAGACCCAGTACTTC.

V and J are TRBV2 and TRBJ2-5, with 12 bases that match TRBD2. J gave up 1 base and V 6 bases, and 6 bases lay outside the gene matches. The CDR3 is 16 residues long. CDR1 SNHLY and CDR2 FYNNEI come from the germline V gene. CDR3: CASRRRTSGTQETQYF. The CDR3 DNA sequence: TGTGCCAGCAGAAGAAGGACTAGCGGGACCCAAGAGACCCAGTACTTC.

The chain has TRBV9 and TRBJ2-5; TRBD1 matches at 7 bases. The CDR3 runs to 16 residues. After removal of 3 bases from V and 5 bases from J, the junction contained 13 bases not matched to a gene. Germline V gives CDR1 SGDLS, CDR2 YYNGEE. CDR3 in DNA: TGTGCCAGCAGCGGAGGACAGGTCGGTCCCATGGAGACCCAGTACTTC. Protein: CASSGGQVGPMETQYF.

The chain has TRBV6-5 and TRBJ1-1, with D unresolved. Germline lookup yields CDR1 MNHEY and CDR2 SVGAGI. V was cut by 7 bases and J by 3 bases, with 12 bases left in between. The CDR3 runs to 13 residues. The CDR3 loop reads CASTPPGDTEAFF. In DNA, the CDR3 is TGTGCCAGCACTCCTCCGGGAGACACTGAAGCTTTCTTT.

This clone was seen only a few times. This CDR3 reads CASSLGKRETQYF. The CDR3, as DNA: TGTGCCAGCAGTCTTGGAAAGCGAGAGACCCAGTACTTC. This chain uses TRBV6-5 with TRBJ2-5; unclear D gene. Trimming shortened V by 5 bases and J by 4 bases, and 11 bases separated the two germline ends. Germline-derived CDR1 and CDR2 are MNHEY and SVGAGI. The CDR3 sequence is 13 residues long.

J is TRBJ1-3 and V is TRBV19, with 9 nucleotides matching TRBD1. The CDR3 covers 16 residues. The V gene end was trimmed by 6 bases and the J gene end by 1 base; junction bases not matched to a gene: 7. Germline V lookup: CDR1 LNHDA, CDR2 SQIVND (reference sequence). The CDR3 nucleotides are TGTGCCAGTAGAAACTCCGGGACAGGGTCTGGAAACACCATATATTTT. Translated, it gives CASRNSGTGSGNTIYF.

The chain couples TRBV7-9 to TRBJ1-3; a weak D match, TRBD1 (6 bases). V was cut by 5 bases and J by 5 bases, with 19 bases left in between. Germline lookup yields CDR1 SEHNR and CDR2 FQNEAQ (reference sequence). The CDR3 has 16 residues. The CDR3 is CASSPPQGRMRNTIYF. CDR3 DNA: TGTGCCAGCAGCCCCCCCCAGGGGCGAATGCGAAACACCATATATTTT.

The chain uses TRBV6-2 or TRBV6-3 and TRBJ1-1; D gene ambiguous. Germline CDR1 and CDR2: MNHEY and SVGEGT. The CDR3 is 12 amino acids. Trimming removed 3 bases from V and 8 bases from J, with 10 bases in between. CDR3 nucleotides: TGTGCCAGCAGTTATTGGGAGGGCGAAGCTTTCTTT. Protein product: CASSYWEGEAFF.

The V call is TRBV28, the J call TRBJ2-5; D is unclear. The germline V and J ends were trimmed by 10 bases and 4 bases, with 22 bases remaining between them. The CDR3 consists of 15 residues. Germline assignment: CDR1 MDHEN and CDR2 SYDVKM. The CDR3 region is CANKSSLGLGETQYF. The CDR3 DNA sequence: TGTGCCAACAAGTCCTCGCTTGGCCTAGGAGAGACCCAGTACTTC.

The rearrangement joins TRBV27 to TRBJ2-4, with a weak D call TRBD1 (6 bases). The CDR3 length is 14 residues. With 5 bases removed from V and 7 bases from J, the gap between germline ends came to 15 bases. Germline assignment: CDR1 MNHEY and CDR2 SMNVEV (reference sequence). The CDR3 DNA sequence: TGTGCCAGCAGTAAACAGGGTGCGCGGAACATTCAGTACTTC. Translating it yields CASSKQGARNIQYF.

The chain is built from TRBV6-5 and TRBJ2-3; 10 positions match TRBD2. Germline CDR1 is MNHEY and CDR2 is SVGAGI. V was clipped by 7 bases and J by 4 bases; unmatched bases: 5. This CDR3 contains 14 residues. This CDR3 reads CASMERGGPDTQYF. CDR3 DNA sequence: TGTGCCAGCATGGAGCGGGGGGGACCAGATACGCAGTATTTT.

The gene calls are TRBV28 and TRBJ1-2, with a possible D match to TRBD1 (5 bases). V lost 7 bases, J lost 2 bases, and 23 bases lay in between. This CDR3 is built from 17 residues. CDR1 is MDHEN, CDR2 SYDVKM, per germline. In nucleotides, the CDR3 is TGTGCCAGCACCCGTCTAAAGGGGCAGGGTGGAAACTATGGCTACACCTTC. Translated: CASTRLKGQGGNYGYTF.

This chain links TRBV29-1 with TRBJ1-2; maybe TRBD1 (6 bases). The CDR3 extends over 13 amino acids. In germline, CDR1 is SQVTM, CDR2 ANQGSEA. Trimming left V 5 bases short and J 5 bases short, with 15 bases between. The CDR3 nucleotides read TGCAGCGTTCCCGATTACAGGGTTTATGGCTACACCTTC. Translating gives CSVPDYRVYGYTF.

The rearrangement joins TRBV11-3 to TRBJ2-1, with 7 nucleotides matching TRBD1. Germline lookup yields CDR1 SGHNT and CDR2 YENEEA. This CDR3 has 17 residues. The V and J ends lost 1 base and 4 bases, in that order; junction bases with no gene match: 10. The CDR3 spells CASSLGNRDSVYNEQFF. The CDR3 coding sequence is TGTGCCAGCAGCTTAGGTAACCGGGACAGTGTGTACAATGAGCAGTTCTTC.

CDR3 protein: CASNLQGMDEQFF. In nucleotides, the CDR3 is TGCGCCAGCAACCTACAGGGTATGGATGAGCAGTTCTTC. V gene TRBV10-1 combines with J gene TRBJ2-1; TRBD1 is a possible D gene (6 bases). The length of the CDR3 is 13 residues. Germline CDR1 reads WNHNN; CDR2 reads SYGVQD (reference sequence). V gave up 7 bases and J gave up 8 bases, with 15 bases separating them.

The chain combines TRBV18 with TRBJ1-1, with D possibly being TRBD1 (5 bases). CDR1 is KGHSH, CDR2 LQKENI, per germline. V gave up 3 bases and J gave up 0 bases, with 8 bases separating them. The CDR3 spans 14 residues. DNA of the CDR3: TGTGCCAGCTCACCGGACACTTTGAACACTGAAGCTTTCTTT. It yields the protein CASSPDTLNTEAFF.

V usage is TRBV18 and J usage is TRBJ2-3; the match to TRBD2 covers 11 bases. With 3 bases clipped from V and 1 base from J, the junction kept 3 bases outside the gene matches. Germline CDR1 KGHSH, CDR2 LQKENI. This CDR3 spans 16 amino acids. In DNA, the CDR3 is TGTGCCAGCTCACCGCAACTAGCGGGGGGCACAGATACGCAGTATTTT. It codes for CASSPQLAGGTDTQYF.

The chain has TRBV6-1 and TRBJ2-1, with D hard to call. The CDR3 has 12 residues. Germline V gives CDR1 MNHNS, CDR2 SASEGT. V was clipped by 0 bases and J by 10 bases, with 7 bases between them. The CDR3 sequence: CASSEAVREQFF. The CDR3 coding sequence is TGTGCCAGCAGTGAAGCCGTGCGGGAGCAGTTCTTC.

This chain connects TRBV6-6 to TRBJ2-7; TRBD2 is a possible D gene (5 bases). CDR3 length equals 13 residues. Germline V gene data show CDR1 as MNHNY and CDR2 as SVGAGI (reference sequence). The V and J ends lost 3 bases and 2 bases respectively, with 8 bases between them. The CDR3 DNA is TGTGCCAGCAGTTATCGGGGAGCCTACGAGCAGTACTTC. Translation gives CASSYRGAYEQYF.

The chain is built from TRBV19 and TRBJ1-1, with a tentative D call TRBD1 (6 bases). The CDR3 runs 13 residues. Germline CDR1 is LNHDA and CDR2 is SQIVND (reference sequence). Deletions cut 4 bases from V and 8 bases from J, with 14 bases between. The CDR3 loop reads CASSTTGPGEAFF. Here the CDR3 DNA reads TGTGCCAGTAGTACGACAGGCCCTGGGGAAGCTTTCTTT.

This sequence joins TRBV7-3 and TRBJ2-2; 11 bases line up with TRBD1. Germline values: CDR1 SGHTA, CDR2 FQGTGA. The ends lost 0 bases at V and 4 bases at J; junction bases unmatched: 10. This CDR3 has 19 residues. The CDR3: CASSLTNPSGTGGTGELFF. The CDR3 bases are TGTGCCAGCAGCTTAACGAACCCCTCGGGGACAGGGGGCACCGGGGAGCTGTTTTTT.

The chain links TRBV9 to TRBJ2-5; TRBD2 might be the D (6 bases). This CDR3 contains 14 residues. Germline-derived CDR1 and CDR2 are SGDLS and YYNGEE. Deletions cut 1 base from V and 5 bases from J, with 12 bases between. The CDR3 DNA follows: TGTGCCAGCAGCGTAATAGGAGGGAGTGAGACCCAGTACTTC. This gives the protein CASSVIGGSETQYF.

The chain has TRBV7-2 and TRBJ2-5; TRBD1 agrees at 7 bases. CDR3 length equals 15 residues. V lost 5 bases and J lost 2; bases outside the gene matches: 8. Germline CDR1 reads SGHTA; CDR2 reads FQGNSA. CDR3 sequence reads: CASSTPPGQQETQYF. The DNA of the CDR3 is TGTGCCAGCAGCACTCCCCCGGGACAGCAAGAGACCCAGTACTTC.